This T cell receptor beta chain was identified during a study of tumor-infiltrating lymphocytes in primary liver carcinoma. Study context: Samples gave roughly 3.5 to 7.13 million productive TCRbeta reads, similar across tissue types. Regarding the study as a whole: Tumor tissue displayed a significantly greater top-250-clone fraction than blood (p = 0.039).

This clonotype was detected only a few times. Its antigen is still unknown. Likely a read error: the CDR3 ends without its conserved phenylalanine or tryptophan. Each 20-30 mg portion of unsorted bulk tissue served as the source for co-extraction of RNA and DNA. Germline loops: CDR1 MNHEY, CDR2 SVGEGT. Trimming shortened V by 5 bases and J by 2 bases, and 15 bases separated the two germline ends. CDR3 length: 15 residues. TCR beta cDNA was reverse-transcribed from about 500 ng of total RNA. The reaction used a constant-region primer and ProtoScript II reverse transcriptase. Nested multiplex PCR, run for three rounds with slightly modified ARM-PCR, yielded TCR beta libraries. In the first two PCR rounds, TRBV1-TRBV30 forward primers were paired with a C-beta reverse primer, and each round lasted roughly 9 cycles. MiXCR, run by TCRdb on the multiplex PCR reads, gives a single entry per CDR3 protein. This table has 60,000 or so distinct CDR3 sequences, less than 75% appearing once.

The chain couples TRBV6-2 or TRBV6-3 to TRBJ2-5, with D perhaps TRBD1 (6 bases). The sequencing sample was made of liver tumor tissue from sampling region 2. Subset denoted: tumor region T2, inferior pole. This TCR was recovered from a man aged 35-49 years with primary liver carcinoma and hepatitis B virus infection. CDR3 sequence (DNA): TGTGCCAGCAGTCCGGAACAGGGACGGCAAGAGACCCAGTACCTC. Protein product: CASSPEQGRQETQYL.